Shown below are 28 T cell receptor beta chains from a single sample sequenced in a study of OX40 agonist ivuxolimab in advanced cancers. This table comes from immunoSEQ multiplex PCR, and its TCRdb copy is limited to in-frame clones, with some not included. The repertoire holds about 48,000 clones, with around 90% as singletons. The sequencing used CD4+ or CD8+ T cells sorted from blood, collected in a trial of the OX40 agonist ivuxolimab. Every receptor here comes from an adult with an advanced solid tumor such as melanoma, head and neck, liver or kidney cancer.

The chain is built from TRBV5-5 and TRBJ1-1, with D uncertain. CDR1 is SGHKS and CDR2 is YYEKEE in the germline V gene (reference sequence). The germline V and J ends were trimmed by 4 bases and 10 bases, with 20 bases remaining between them. CDR3 size: 14 residues. CDR3 protein: CASSPGLSVTTAFF. CDR3 coding DNA: TGTGCCAGCAGCCCCGGCCTCTCGGTTACCACAGCTTTCTTT.

This sequence joins TRBV7-9 and TRBJ2-1; 8 bases fit TRBD2. The CDR3 totals 17 residues. Germline-derived CDR1 and CDR2 are SEHNR and FQNEAQ (reference sequence). With 0 bases clipped from V and 5 bases from J, the junction kept 9 bases outside the gene matches. As DNA, the CDR3 is TGTGCCAGCAGCTTAGCCCGAAGCGGGGGAGTCAACAATGAGCAGTTCTTC. As protein: CASSLARSGGVNNEQFF.

The CDR3 nucleotides are TGTGCCAGCAGCGCAGGGTTGAACACCGGGGAGCTGTTTTTT. Protein: CASSAGLNTGELFF. This chain links TRBV9 with TRBJ2-2; a possible D gene is TRBD1 (5 bases). Germline V gene data show CDR1 as SGDLS and CDR2 as YYNGEE. CDR3 length equals 14 residues. The V and J ends lost 3 bases and 1 base respectively, with 7 bases between them.

The rearrangement uses TRBV7-2 and TRBJ1-3, with D unresolved. CDR3 length: 16 amino acids. V was clipped by 1 base and J by 3 bases, with 13 bases between them. In germline, CDR1 is SGHTA, CDR2 FQGNSA. This chain's CDR3 is CASSLGSDGFGNTIYF. CDR3 DNA: TGTGCCAGCAGCTTAGGGTCGGACGGATTTGGAAACACCATATATTTT.

This rearrangement joins TRBV7-8 to TRBJ2-7, with TRBD1 as a possible D gene (6 bases). V was shortened by 5 bases and J by 1 base, with 12 bases between the two germline ends. This CDR3 spans 14 amino acids. Germline CDR1 is SGHVS and CDR2 is FQNEAQ. In DNA, the CDR3 is TGTGCCAGCAGCCCGGGGACATCTTCCTACGAGCAGTACTTC. Amino acid sequence: CASSPGTSSYEQYF.

This chain links TRBV7-2 with TRBJ2-7, with D unclear. Germline V gene lookup returns CDR1 SGHTA and CDR2 FQGNSA. Deletions cut 1 base from V and 7 bases from J, with 5 bases between. This CDR3 comprises 11 residues. The CDR3: CASSLELEQYF. The CDR3 DNA reads as TGTGCCAGCAGCTTAGAACTGGAGCAGTACTTC.

The rearrangement joins TRBV6-1 to TRBJ2-7; 9 nucleotides align to TRBD2. Germline trimming cut 3 bases from V and 5 bases from J; bases unmatched to any gene: 5. The CDR3 is made up of 14 amino acids. Germline assignment: CDR1 MNHNS and CDR2 SASEGT. In DNA, the CDR3 is TGTGCCAGCAGTGATGCGGGGGGGATCCACGAGCAGTACTTC. Translating it yields CASSDAGGIHEQYF.

The CDR3 loop reads CASGTGGNNEQFF. CDR3 nucleotides: TGTGCCAGCGGGACAGGGGGGAACAATGAGCAGTTCTTC. The rearrangement uses TRBV9 and TRBJ2-1, with TRBD1 identical over 11 bases. The length of the CDR3 is 13 residues. Germline CDR1 reads SGDLS; CDR2 reads YYNGEE. Losses at the gene ends were 7 bases for V and 5 bases for J; bases not matched to a gene: 2.

The V and J genes are TRBV6-5 and TRBJ2-1; 7 bases map to TRBD2. With V trimmed by 4 bases and J by 4 bases, 10 bases remained unmatched. Germline lookup yields CDR1 MNHEY and CDR2 SVGAGI. This CDR3 has 16 amino acids. The CDR3 sequence: CASSSNHGRGYNEQFF. The CDR3 DNA sequence: TGTGCCAGCAGTTCCAACCATGGGCGGGGGTACAATGAGCAGTTCTTC.

The chain links TRBV7-2 to TRBJ1-5; 7 nucleotides line up with TRBD1. CDR1 is SGHTA and CDR2 is FQGNSA in the germline V gene. The V gene end was trimmed by 2 bases and the J gene end by 5 bases; junction bases not matched to a gene: 9. The CDR3 is 16 amino acids. CDR3 sequence: CASSLTTYRGDQPQHF. The CDR3 coding sequence is TGTGCCAGCAGCTTAACGACCTACAGGGGAGATCAGCCCCAGCATTTT. The variable domain in full, completed from reference TRBV7-2 and TRBJ1-5, reads GAGVSQSPSNKVTEKGKDVELRCDPISGHTALYWYRQSLGQGLEFLIYFQGNSAPDKSGLPSDRFSAERTGGSVSTLTIQRTQQEDSAVYLCASSLTTYRGDQPQHFGDGTRLSIL.

The chain joins TRBV6-6 to TRBJ1-5; D is ambiguous. The germline V gene encodes CDR1 MNHNY and CDR2 SVGAGI (reference sequence). This CDR3 has 13 amino acids. The V gene lost 5 bases and the J gene lost 7 bases, with 12 bases spanning the gap. CDR3 sequence reads: CASSDTETQPQHF. The CDR3 DNA is TGTGCCAGCAGTGACACGGAGACCCAGCCCCAGCATTTT.

This clone was observed a few times. CDR3: CASSEWEGQPQHF. DNA for the CDR3: TGTGCCAGCAGTGAATGGGAGGGGCAGCCCCAGCATTTT. The V and J genes are TRBV2 and TRBJ1-5; D is possibly TRBD1 (5 bases). Germline V gene sequence: CDR1 SNHLY, CDR2 FYNNEI. Trimming stripped 2 bases from V and 7 bases from J, with 9 bases between. The CDR3 loop spans 13 amino acids.

This sequence joins TRBV5-1 and TRBJ2-2; a weak D match, TRBD2 (5 bases). This CDR3 is built from 14 residues. The germline gives CDR1 SGHRS, CDR2 YFSETQ. Trimming stripped 4 bases from V and 6 bases from J, with 13 bases between. Here the CDR3 reads CASSPVSEAGELFF. CDR3 DNA: TGCGCCAGCAGCCCCGTCTCGGAGGCCGGGGAGCTGTTTTTT.

This sequence joins TRBV2 and TRBJ2-2, with D perhaps TRBD1 (6 bases). This CDR3 has 11 residues. Germline loops: CDR1 SNHLY, CDR2 FYNNEI. V was cut by 8 bases and J by 7 bases, with 8 bases left in between. The CDR3 here is CASQGLGELFF. The DNA of the CDR3 is TGTGCCAGCCAGGGGCTCGGGGAGCTGTTTTTT.

The chain has TRBV5-5 and TRBJ1-2, with 12 bases matching TRBD1. This CDR3 has 17 amino acids. V lost 2 bases and J lost 5; bases outside the gene matches: 10. Germline V gene sequence: CDR1 SGHKS, CDR2 YYEKEE (reference sequence). The CDR3 reads CASSLESGTGGWYGYTF. For the CDR3, the DNA is TGTGCCAGCAGCTTAGAGAGTGGGACAGGGGGCTGGTATGGCTACACCTTC.

The rearrangement joins TRBV7-7 to TRBJ1-2, with a possible D match to TRBD1 (5 bases). Per germline, CDR1 SSHAT and CDR2 FNYEAQ (reference sequence). The V gene lost 5 bases and the J gene lost 8 bases, with 18 bases spanning the gap. The CDR3 loop spans 14 amino acids. The CDR3 loop reads CASSAGLRGNGYTF. The CDR3, as DNA: TGTGCCAGCAGCGCGGGTTTAAGGGGTAACGGCTACACCTTC.

This rearrangement joins TRBV4-2 to TRBJ1-5, with TRBD1 as a possible D gene (6 bases). The CDR3 covers 16 residues. Trimming pared 1 base from V and 1 base from J, leaving 11 bases between. Per germline, CDR1 LGHNA and CDR2 YNFKEQ. CDR3 sequence (DNA): TGTGCCAGCAGCCAAGTTAAGGGGGACAGCAATCAGCCCCAGCATTTT. Translated, it gives CASSQVKGDSNQPQHF.

The J gene is TRBJ1-5, the V gene TRBV11-3; unclear D gene. Germline-derived CDR1 and CDR2 are SGHNT and YENEEA. The CDR3 is 15 residues long. Trimming left V 1 base short and J 11 bases short, with 18 bases between. As DNA, the CDR3 is TGTGCCAGCAGCTTAGGTTGGACTTTTAGCGTGGCCCAGCATTTT. This gives the protein CASSLGWTFSVAQHF.

V is TRBV9 and J is TRBJ2-7, with 12 positions matching TRBD2. CDR3 length: 13 amino acids. CDR1 and CDR2 (germline): SGDLS, YYNGEE. V trimming: 4 bases; J trimming: 9 bases; junction bases outside the gene matches: 5. The CDR3 nucleotides are TGTGCCAGCAGCCCTAGCGGGGGGGCCGGGCAGTACTTC. Translated, it gives CASSPSGGAGQYF. The entire variable domain, with the rest obtained from reference TRBV9 and TRBJ2-7, is as follows: DSGVTQTPKHLITATGQRVTLRCSPRSGDLSVYWYQQSLDQGLQFLIQYYNGEERAKGNILERFSAQQFPDLHSELNLSSLELGDSALYFCASSPSGGAGQYFGPGTRLTVT.

The genes are TRBV29-1 and TRBJ2-7; no reliable D call. The CDR3 runs to 14 residues. CDR1 and CDR2 (germline): SQVTM, ANQGSEA. V was trimmed by 1 base and J by 2 bases, leaving 12 bases between them. The CDR3, as DNA: TGCAGCGTTGAAGGAGGTGGCAGGCCCTACGAGCAGTACTTC. It translates to CSVEGGGRPYEQYF.

This chain links TRBV11-2 with TRBJ2-7, with D uncertain. There are 13 residues in the CDR3. Per the germline V gene, CDR1 is SGHAT and CDR2 is FQNNGV. The V and J ends lost 4 bases and 5 bases respectively, with 12 bases between them. Written as DNA, the CDR3 is TGTGCCAGCAGCTATATCGCGAGCCACGAGCAGTACTTC. Translated: CASSYIASHEQYF. Combining the CDR3 with reference TRBV11-2 and TRBJ2-7 gives the whole variable domain EAGVAQSPRYKIIEKRQSVAFWCNPISGHATLYWYQQILGQGPKLLIQFQNNGVVDDSQLPKDRFSAERLKGVDSTLKIQPAKLEDSAVYLCASSYIASHEQYFGPGTRLTVT.

The chain carries TRBV6-5 and TRBJ2-2, with 7 bases matching TRBD1. V gave up 5 bases and J gave up 6 bases; unmatched junction bases: 9. The CDR3 contains 15 residues. CDR1 is MNHEY, CDR2 SVGAGI, per germline. In nucleotides, the CDR3 is TGTGCCAGCAGTCTCAGGGGGTTTGACGCCGGGGAGCTGTTTTTT. Translation: CASSLRGFDAGELFF.

This clone was found once. The chain is built from TRBV5-1 and TRBJ2-1; TRBD2 is a possible D gene (6 bases). Per germline, CDR1 SGHRS and CDR2 YFSETQ. This CDR3 has 14 amino acids. V dropped 0 bases and J dropped 7 bases, with 11 bases sitting between them. The CDR3 reads CASSLAGEGNEQFF. The CDR3 region has the DNA TGCGCCAGCAGCTTGGCGGGGGAAGGTAATGAGCAGTTCTTC. The full variable domain, rest sourced from reference TRBV5-1 and TRBJ2-1, is KAGVTQTPRYLIKTRGQQVTLSCSPISGHRSVSWYQQTPGQGLQFLFEYFSETQRNKGNFPGRFSGRQFSNSRSEMNVSTLELGDSALYLCASSLAGEGNEQFFGPGTRLTVL.

V gene TRBV30 combines with J gene TRBJ2-5; D perhaps matches TRBD2 (8 bases). Per germline, CDR1 GTSNPN and CDR2 SVGIG (reference sequence). V lost 8 bases and J lost 5, with 27 bases in between. The CDR3 runs 16 residues. The CDR3 region is CAGGGKDRAPLETQYF. The CDR3 DNA follows: TGTGCCGGCGGGGGGAAAGACAGGGCCCCCCTGGAGACCCAGTACTTC.

The chain carries TRBV6-1 and TRBJ1-5; no definite D call. Trimming left V 4 bases short and J 0 bases short, with 10 bases between. Germline CDR1 reads MNHNS; CDR2 reads SASEGT. The CDR3 is 15 residues long. The CDR3 sequence: CASSGPRNSNQPQHF. CDR3 in DNA: TGTGCCAGCAGTGGCCCCAGGAATAGCAATCAGCCCCAGCATTTT.

The chain carries TRBV28 and TRBJ2-1; D is perhaps TRBD1 or TRBD2 (5 bases each). Germline V gives CDR1 MDHEN, CDR2 SYDVKM. The CDR3 loop spans 15 amino acids. V gave up 2 bases and J gave up 8 bases, with 16 bases separating them. This CDR3 reads CASSLGVEGLDEQFF. CDR3 nucleotides: TGTGCCAGCAGTTTAGGGGTTGAGGGGCTCGATGAGCAGTTCTTC.

This rearrangement joins TRBV5-1 to TRBJ2-7, with a possible D match to TRBD1 (5 bases). In germline, CDR1 is SGHRS, CDR2 YFSETQ. The V and J ends lost 2 bases and 4 bases respectively, with 10 bases between them. This CDR3 is 13 amino acids long. CDR3 protein: CASSFTGLYEQYF. The DNA for the CDR3 is TGCGCCAGCAGCTTCACAGGTTTGTACGAGCAGTACTTC.

CDR3 nucleotides: TGTGCCAGCAGCGTAGGTGGGGGCCCTGGAAACACCATATATTTT. It codes for CASSVGGGPGNTIYF. The rearrangement links TRBV9 to TRBJ1-3; D may be TRBD1 (6 bases). Deletions cut 0 bases from V and 2 bases from J, with 9 bases between. The germline CDR1 and CDR2 sequences are SGDLS and YYNGEE. This CDR3 has 15 residues.